The T cell receptor beta chain under discussion was sequenced for a study of blood T cells in healthy people across ages. The CDR3 loop spans 15 amino acids. Germline CDR1 LGHNA, CDR2 YSLEER. A second PCR of about 6 to 11 cycles used a sample-barcoded 5' primer and a J-beta primer mix. TCRdb re-analysed the 5' RACE reads in MiXCR, keeping a single row per CDR3 protein. The sample consists of 800,000 or so distinct CDR3 sequences, just under 25% of them appearing once. The sample was also reused in another study, on T cells of mothers and their children.

The source of this sequence is a boy younger than 18 in good health. V gene TRBV4-3 combines with J gene TRBJ2-5, with TRBD2 identical over 7 bases. The J call may be incorrect, as the DNA end agrees better with TRBJ2-7. Sequencing was performed on blood. CDR3 sequence: CASSQDYGGIDEQYF. CDR3 DNA: TGCGCCAGCAGCCAAGATTACGGGGGGATCGACGAGCAGTACTTC.